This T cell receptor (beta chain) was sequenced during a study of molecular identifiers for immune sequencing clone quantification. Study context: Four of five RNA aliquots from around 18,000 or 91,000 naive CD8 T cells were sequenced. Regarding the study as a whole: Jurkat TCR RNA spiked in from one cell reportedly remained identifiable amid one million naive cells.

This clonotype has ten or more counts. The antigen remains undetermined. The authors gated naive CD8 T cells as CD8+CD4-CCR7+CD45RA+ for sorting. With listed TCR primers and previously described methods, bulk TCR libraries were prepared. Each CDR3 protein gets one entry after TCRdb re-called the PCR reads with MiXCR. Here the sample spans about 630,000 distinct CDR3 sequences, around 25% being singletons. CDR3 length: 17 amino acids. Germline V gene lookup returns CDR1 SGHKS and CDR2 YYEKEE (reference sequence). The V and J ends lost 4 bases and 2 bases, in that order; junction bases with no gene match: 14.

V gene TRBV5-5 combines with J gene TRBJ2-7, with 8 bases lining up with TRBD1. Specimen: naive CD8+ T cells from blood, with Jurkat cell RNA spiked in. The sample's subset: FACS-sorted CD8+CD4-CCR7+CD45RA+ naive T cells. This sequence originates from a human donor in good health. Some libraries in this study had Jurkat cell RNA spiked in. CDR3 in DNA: TGTGCCAGCAGCGAATACGAGGGACAGGCGACTCCCTACGAGCAGTACTTC. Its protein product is CASSEYEGQATPYEQYF.